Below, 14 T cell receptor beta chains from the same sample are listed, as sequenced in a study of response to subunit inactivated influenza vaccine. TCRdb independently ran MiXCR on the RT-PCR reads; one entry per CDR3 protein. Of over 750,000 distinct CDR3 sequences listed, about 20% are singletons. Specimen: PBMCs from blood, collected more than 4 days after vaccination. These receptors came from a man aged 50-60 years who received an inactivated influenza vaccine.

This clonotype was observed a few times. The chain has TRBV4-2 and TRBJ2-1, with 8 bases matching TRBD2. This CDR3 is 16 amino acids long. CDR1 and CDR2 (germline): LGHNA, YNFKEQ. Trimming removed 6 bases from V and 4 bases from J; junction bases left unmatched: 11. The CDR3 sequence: CASSQTSGGGYNEQFF. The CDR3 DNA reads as TGTGCCAGCAGTCAGACCAGCGGGGGTGGATACAATGAGCAGTTCTTC.

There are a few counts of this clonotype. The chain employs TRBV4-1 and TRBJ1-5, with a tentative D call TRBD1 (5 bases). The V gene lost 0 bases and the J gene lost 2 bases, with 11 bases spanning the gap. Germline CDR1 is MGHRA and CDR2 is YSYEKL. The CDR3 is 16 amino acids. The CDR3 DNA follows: TGCGCCAGCAGCCAAGAAACAGGATTCGGCAATCAGCCCCAGCATTTT. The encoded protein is CASSQETGFGNQPQHF.

The CDR3 reads CSALSGSDNSPLHF. CDR3 bases: TGCAGTGCCCTTAGCGGATCAGATAATTCACCCCTCCACTTT. J is TRBJ1-6 and V is TRBV20-1; D remains unclear. Trimming took off 6 bases at V and 5 bases at J, with 14 bases between the two ends. CDR1 and CDR2 (germline): DFQATT, SNEGSKA (reference sequence). The length of the CDR3 is 14 residues.

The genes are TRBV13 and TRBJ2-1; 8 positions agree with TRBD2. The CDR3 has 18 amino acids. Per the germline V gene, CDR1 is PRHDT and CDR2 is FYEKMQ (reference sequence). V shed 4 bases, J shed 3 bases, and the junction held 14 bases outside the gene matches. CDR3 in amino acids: CASSSYQNREGLYNEQFF. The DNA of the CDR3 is TGTGCCAGCAGCTCCTACCAAAATCGGGAGGGCCTCTACAATGAGCAGTTCTTC.

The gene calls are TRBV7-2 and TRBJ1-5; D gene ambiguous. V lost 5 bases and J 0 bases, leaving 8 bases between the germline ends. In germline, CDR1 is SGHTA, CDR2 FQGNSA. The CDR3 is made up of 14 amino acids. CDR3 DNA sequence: TGTGCCAGCAGCCTAACAAGTAGCAATCAGCCCCAGCATTTT. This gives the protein CASSLTSSNQPQHF.

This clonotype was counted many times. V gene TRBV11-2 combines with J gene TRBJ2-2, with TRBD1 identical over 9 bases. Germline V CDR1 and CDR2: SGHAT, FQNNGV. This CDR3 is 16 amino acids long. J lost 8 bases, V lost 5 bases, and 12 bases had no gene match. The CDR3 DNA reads TGTGCCAGCAGCCTCCTTCCGGGACAGGGTGGTGGGGAGCTGTTTTTT. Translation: CASSLLPGQGGGELFF.

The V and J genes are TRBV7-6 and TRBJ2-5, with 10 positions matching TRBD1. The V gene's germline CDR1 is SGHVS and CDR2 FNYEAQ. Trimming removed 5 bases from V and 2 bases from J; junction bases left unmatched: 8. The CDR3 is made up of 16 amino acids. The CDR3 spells CASSPLGTGVQETQYF. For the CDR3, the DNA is TGTGCCAGCAGCCCGTTGGGGACAGGGGTTCAAGAGACCCAGTACTTC.

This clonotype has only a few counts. CDR3 loop: CASSTRLGRGNEQFF. In DNA form, the CDR3 reads TGTGCCAGCAGCACCCGACTAGGACGGGGCAATGAGCAGTTCTTC. This rearrangement joins TRBV7-8 to TRBJ2-1; perhaps TRBD2 as D (6 bases). This CDR3 contains 15 residues. The V end lost 5 bases, the J end lost 6 bases, and 17 bases lay between the germline ends. Germline values: CDR1 SGHVS, CDR2 FQNEAQ.

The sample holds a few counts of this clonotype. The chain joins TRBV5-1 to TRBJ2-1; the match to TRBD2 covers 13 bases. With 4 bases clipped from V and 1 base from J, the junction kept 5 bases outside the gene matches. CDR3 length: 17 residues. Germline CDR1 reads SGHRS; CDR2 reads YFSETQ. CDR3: CASSTRTSGGSYNEQFF. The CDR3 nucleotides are TGCGCCAGCAGCACGAGGACTAGCGGGGGTTCCTACAATGAGCAGTTCTTC.

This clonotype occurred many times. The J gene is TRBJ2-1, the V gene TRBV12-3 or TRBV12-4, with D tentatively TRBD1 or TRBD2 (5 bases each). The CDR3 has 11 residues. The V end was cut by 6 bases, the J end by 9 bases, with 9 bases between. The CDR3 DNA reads TGTGCCAGCAGCTTTGGGGGTGAGCAGTTCTTC. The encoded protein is CASSFGGEQFF.

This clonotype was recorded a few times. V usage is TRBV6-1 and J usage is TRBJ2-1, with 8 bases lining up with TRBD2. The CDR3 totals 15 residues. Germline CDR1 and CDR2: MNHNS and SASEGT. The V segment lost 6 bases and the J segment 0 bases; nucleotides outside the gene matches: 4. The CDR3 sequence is CASSRSGISYNEQFF. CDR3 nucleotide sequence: TGTGCCAGCAGCCGTAGCGGGATCTCCTACAATGAGCAGTTCTTC.

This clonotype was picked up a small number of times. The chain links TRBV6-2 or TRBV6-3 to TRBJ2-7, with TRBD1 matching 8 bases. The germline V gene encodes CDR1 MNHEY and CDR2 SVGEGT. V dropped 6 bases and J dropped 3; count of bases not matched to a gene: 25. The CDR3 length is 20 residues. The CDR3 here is CASSPGHRDRPSGVIYEQYF. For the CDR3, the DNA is TGTGCCAGCAGCCCAGGACACCGGGACAGGCCGTCGGGAGTGATCTACGAGCAGTACTTC.

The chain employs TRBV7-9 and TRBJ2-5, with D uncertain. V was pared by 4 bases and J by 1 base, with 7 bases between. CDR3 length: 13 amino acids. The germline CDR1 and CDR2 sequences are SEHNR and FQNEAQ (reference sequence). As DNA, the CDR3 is TGTGCCAGCAGCTCCTTCGGCCAAGAGACCCAGTACTTC. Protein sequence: CASSSFGQETQYF.

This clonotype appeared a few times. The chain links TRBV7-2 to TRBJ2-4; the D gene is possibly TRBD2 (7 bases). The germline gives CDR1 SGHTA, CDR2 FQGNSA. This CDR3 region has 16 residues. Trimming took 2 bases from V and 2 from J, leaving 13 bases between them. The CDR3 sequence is CASSLPGGASKNIQYF. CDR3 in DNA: TGTGCCAGCAGCTTACCGGGGGGCGCGTCCAAAAACATTCAGTACTTC.